The clone carrying this TCR beta chain showed up many times. TCRdb redid the calling of the 5' RACE reads with MiXCR, one entry per CDR3 protein. The repertoire holds a few hundred thousand distinct CDR3 sequences, with roughly 9% as singletons. The CDR3 is 15 amino acids. The germline V and J ends were trimmed by 0 bases and 4 bases, with 15 bases remaining between them. CDR1 and CDR2 (germline): SQVTM, ANQGSEA. The data belong to a study of identical twins. The sequenced sample was naive T cells sorted from blood. V gene TRBV29-1 combines with J gene TRBJ1-2; D unclear. The TCR originated in a woman in her fifties or sixties in good health. The CDR3 nucleotides are TGCAGCGTTGAAGATGTACAGCTTCCCCGCTATGGCTACACCTTC. It encodes CSVEDVQLPRYGYTF. The variable domain in full, completed from reference TRBV29-1 and TRBJ1-2, reads SAVISQKPSRDICQRGTSLTIQCQVDSQVTMMFWYRQQPGQSLTLIATANQGSEATYESGFVIDKFPISRPNLTFSTLTVSNMSPEDSSIYLCSVEDVQLPRYGYTFGSGTRLTVV.